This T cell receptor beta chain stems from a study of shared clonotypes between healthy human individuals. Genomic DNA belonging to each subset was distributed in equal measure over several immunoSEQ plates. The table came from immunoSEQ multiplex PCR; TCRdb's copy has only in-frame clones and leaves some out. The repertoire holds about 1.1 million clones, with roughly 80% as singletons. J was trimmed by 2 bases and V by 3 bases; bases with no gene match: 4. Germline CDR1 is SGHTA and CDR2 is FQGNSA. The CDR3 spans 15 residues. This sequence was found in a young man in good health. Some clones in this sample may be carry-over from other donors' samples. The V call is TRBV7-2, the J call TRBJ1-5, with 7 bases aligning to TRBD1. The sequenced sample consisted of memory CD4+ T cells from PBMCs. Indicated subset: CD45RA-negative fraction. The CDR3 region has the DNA TGTGCCAGCAGCTTCAGGGGGAGCGGCAATCAGCCCCAGCATTTT. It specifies CASSFRGSGNQPQHF.